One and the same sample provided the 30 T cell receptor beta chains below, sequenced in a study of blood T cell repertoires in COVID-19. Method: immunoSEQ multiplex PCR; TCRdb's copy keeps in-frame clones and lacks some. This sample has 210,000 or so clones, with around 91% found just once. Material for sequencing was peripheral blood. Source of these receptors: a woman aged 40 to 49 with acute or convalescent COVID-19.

For the CDR3, the DNA is TGTGCCAGTAGGCTCGGGCGACAGGGCGTTCGAAACTATGGCTACACCTTC. Residues: CASRLGRQGVRNYGYTF. V is TRBV19 and J is TRBJ1-2; TRBD1 matches at 7 bases. The CDR3 spans 17 residues. CDR1 is LNHDA, CDR2 SQIVND, per germline (reference sequence). V was pared by 6 bases and J by 2 bases, with 15 bases of the junction left unmatched.

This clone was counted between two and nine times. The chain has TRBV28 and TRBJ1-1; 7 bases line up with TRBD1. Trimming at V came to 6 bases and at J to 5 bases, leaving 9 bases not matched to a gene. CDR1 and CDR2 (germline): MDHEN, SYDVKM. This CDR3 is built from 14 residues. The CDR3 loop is CASRRQGGRTEAFF. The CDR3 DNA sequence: TGTGCCAGCAGGAGACAGGGAGGACGGACTGAAGCTTTCTTT.

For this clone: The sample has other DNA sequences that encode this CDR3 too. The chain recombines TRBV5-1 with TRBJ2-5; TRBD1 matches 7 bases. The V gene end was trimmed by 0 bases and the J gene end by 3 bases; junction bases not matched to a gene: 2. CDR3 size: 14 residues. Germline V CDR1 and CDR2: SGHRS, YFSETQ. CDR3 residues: CASSLVQGEETQYF. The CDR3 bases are TGCGCCAGCAGCTTGGTTCAGGGGGAAGAGACCCAGTACTTC.

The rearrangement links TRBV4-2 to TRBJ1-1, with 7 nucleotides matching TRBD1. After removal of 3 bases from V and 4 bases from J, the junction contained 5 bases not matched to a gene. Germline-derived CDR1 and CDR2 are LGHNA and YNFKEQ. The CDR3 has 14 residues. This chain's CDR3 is CASSQLRGVTEAFF. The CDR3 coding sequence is TGTGCCAGCAGCCAGCTCAGGGGGGTCACTGAAGCTTTCTTT.

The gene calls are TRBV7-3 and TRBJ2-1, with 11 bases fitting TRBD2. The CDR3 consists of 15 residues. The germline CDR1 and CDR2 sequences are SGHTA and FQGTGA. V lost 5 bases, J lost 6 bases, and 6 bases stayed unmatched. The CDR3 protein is CASSPRLAGGNEQFF. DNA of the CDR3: TGTGCCAGCAGCCCGCGGCTAGCGGGGGGCAATGAGCAGTTCTTC.

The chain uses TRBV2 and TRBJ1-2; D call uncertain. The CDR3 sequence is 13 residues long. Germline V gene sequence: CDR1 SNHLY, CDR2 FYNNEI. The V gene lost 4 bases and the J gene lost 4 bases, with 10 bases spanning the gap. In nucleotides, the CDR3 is TGTGCCAGCAGTGGGCCGGCGGGCTATGGCTACACCTTC. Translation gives CASSGPAGYGYTF.

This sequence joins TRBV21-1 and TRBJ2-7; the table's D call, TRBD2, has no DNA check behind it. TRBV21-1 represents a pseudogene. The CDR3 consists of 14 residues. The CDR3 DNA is TGTGCCAGCAGCAAAGTGAGCGGGGCCCCCGAGCAGTACGTC. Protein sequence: CASSKVSGAPEQYV.

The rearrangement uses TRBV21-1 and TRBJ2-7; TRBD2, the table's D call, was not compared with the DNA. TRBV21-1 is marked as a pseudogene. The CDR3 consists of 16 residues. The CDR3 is CASSKAGLGDFYEQYV. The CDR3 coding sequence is TGTGCCAGCAGCAAAGCGGGACTAGGAGATTTCTACGAGCAGTACGTC.

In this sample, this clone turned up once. Written as DNA, the CDR3 is TGTGCCAGCAGCCCGCGGACTTCAATCACAGATACGCAGTATTTT. Amino acid sequence: CASSPRTSITDTQYF. V and J are TRBV7-9 and TRBJ2-3, with D possibly being TRBD2 (5 bases). CDR3 length: 15 residues. The V gene lost 5 bases and the J gene lost 2 bases, with 14 bases spanning the gap. CDR1 and CDR2 from the germline V gene are SEHNR and FQNEAQ (reference sequence).

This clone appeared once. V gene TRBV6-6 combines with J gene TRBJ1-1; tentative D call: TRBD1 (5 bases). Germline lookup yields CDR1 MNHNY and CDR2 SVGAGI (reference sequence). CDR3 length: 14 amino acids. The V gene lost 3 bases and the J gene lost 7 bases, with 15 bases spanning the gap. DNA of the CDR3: TGTGCCAGCAGTTATGGTCTCGGGGGTGGTGAAGCTTTCTTT. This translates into CASSYGLGGGEAFF.

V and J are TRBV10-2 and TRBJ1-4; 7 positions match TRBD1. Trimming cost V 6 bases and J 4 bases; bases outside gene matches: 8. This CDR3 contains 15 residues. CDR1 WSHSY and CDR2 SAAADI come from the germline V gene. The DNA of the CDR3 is TGCGCCAGCAGCAGCAACAGGGGCGTTAATGAAAAACTGTTTTTT. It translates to CASSSNRGVNEKLFF.

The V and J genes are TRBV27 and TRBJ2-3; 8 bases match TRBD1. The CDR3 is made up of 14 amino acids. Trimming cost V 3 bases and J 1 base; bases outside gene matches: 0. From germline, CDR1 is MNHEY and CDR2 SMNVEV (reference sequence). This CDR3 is CASSLDRGTDTQYF. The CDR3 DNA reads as TGTGCCAGCAGTTTGGACAGGGGCACAGATACGCAGTATTTT.

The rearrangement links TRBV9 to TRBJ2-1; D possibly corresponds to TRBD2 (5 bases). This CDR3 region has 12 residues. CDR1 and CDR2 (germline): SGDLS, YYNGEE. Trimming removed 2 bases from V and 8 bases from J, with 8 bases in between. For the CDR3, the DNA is TGTGCCAGCAGCGTTTTCGGGGATGAGCAGTTCTTC. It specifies CASSVFGDEQFF.

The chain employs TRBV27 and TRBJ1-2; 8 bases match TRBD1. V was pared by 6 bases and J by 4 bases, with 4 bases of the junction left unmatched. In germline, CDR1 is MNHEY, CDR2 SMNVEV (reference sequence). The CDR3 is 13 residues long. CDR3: CASRGQVSYGYTF. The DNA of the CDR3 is TGTGCCAGCAGGGGACAGGTCAGCTATGGCTACACCTTC.

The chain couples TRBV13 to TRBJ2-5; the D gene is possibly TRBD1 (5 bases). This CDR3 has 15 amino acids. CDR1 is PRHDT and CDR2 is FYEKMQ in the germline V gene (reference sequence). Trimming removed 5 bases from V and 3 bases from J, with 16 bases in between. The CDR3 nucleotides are TGTGCCAGCAGCCTGCTGAAGGGCAGGGAAGAGACCCAGTACTTC. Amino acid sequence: CASSLLKGREETQYF.

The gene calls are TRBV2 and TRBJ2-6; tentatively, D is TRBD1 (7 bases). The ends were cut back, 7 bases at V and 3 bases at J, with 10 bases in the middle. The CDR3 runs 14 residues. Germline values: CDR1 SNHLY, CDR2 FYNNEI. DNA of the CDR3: TGTGCCAGCACCAGGGGGGATGGGGCCAACGTCCTGACTTTC. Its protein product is CASTRGDGANVLTF.

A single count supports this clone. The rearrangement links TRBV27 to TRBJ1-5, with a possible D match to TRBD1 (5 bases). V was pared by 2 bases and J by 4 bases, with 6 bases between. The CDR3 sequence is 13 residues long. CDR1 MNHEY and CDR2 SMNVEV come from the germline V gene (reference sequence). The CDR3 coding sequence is TGTGCCAGCAGTTTAGCAGGGAATCAGCCCCAGCATTTT. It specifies CASSLAGNQPQHF.

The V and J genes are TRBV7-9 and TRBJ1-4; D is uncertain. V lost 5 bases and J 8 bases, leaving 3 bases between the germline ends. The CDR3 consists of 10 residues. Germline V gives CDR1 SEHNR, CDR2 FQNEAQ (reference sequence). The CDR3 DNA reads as TGTGCCAGCAGCGTAGAAAAACTGTTTTTT. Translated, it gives CASSVEKLFF.

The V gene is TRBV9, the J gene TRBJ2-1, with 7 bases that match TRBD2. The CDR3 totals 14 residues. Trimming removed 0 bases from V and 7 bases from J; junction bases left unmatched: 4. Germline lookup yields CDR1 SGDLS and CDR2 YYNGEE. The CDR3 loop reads CASSVGLAVNEQFF. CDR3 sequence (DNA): TGTGCCAGCAGCGTAGGACTAGCAGTGAATGAGCAGTTCTTC.

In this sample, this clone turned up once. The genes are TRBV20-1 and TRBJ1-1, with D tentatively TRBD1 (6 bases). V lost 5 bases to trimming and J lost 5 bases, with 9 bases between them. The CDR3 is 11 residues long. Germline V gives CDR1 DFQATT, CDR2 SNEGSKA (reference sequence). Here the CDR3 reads CSAEGGTEAFF. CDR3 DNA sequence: TGCAGTGCTGAGGGGGGGACTGAAGCTTTCTTT.

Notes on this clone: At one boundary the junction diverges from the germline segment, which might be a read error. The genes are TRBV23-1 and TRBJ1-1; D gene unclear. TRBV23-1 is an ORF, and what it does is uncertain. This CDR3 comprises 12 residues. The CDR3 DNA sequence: TGCGCCAGCACCGAGGTGAATACTGAAGCTTTCTTT. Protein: CASTEVNTEAFF.

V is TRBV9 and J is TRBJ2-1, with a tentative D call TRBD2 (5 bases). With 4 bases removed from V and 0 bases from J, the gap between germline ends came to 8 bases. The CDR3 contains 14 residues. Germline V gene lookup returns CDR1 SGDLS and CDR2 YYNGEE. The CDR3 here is CASSTDYSYNEQFF. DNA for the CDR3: TGTGCCAGCAGCACAGACTACTCCTACAATGAGCAGTTCTTC.

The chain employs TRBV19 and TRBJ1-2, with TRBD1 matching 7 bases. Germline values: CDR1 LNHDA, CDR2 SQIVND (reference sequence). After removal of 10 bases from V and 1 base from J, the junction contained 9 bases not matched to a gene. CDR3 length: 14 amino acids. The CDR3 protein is CATSPGTVNYGYTF. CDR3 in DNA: TGTGCCACCTCCCCCGGGACAGTTAACTATGGCTACACCTTC.

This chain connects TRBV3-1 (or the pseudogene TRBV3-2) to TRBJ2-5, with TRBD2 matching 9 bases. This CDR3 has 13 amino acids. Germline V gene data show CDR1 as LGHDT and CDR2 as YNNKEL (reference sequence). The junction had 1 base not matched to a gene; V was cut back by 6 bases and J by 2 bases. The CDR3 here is CASRLAGQETQYF. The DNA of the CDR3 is TGTGCCAGCAGGCTAGCGGGGCAAGAGACCCAGTACTTC.

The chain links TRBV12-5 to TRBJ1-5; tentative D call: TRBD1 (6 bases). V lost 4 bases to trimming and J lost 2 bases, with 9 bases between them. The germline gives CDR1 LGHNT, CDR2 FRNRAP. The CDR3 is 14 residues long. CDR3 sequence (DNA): TGTGCTAGTGGTTATGAGGGGGGCAATCAGCCCCAGCATTTT. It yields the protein CASGYEGGNQPQHF.

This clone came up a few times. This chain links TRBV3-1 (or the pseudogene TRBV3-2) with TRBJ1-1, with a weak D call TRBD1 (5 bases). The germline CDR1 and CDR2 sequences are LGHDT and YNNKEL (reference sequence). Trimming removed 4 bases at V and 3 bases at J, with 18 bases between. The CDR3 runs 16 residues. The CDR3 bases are TGTGCCAGCAGCCCAAGGTCGGGCAGGGCTGACACTGAAGCTTTCTTT. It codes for CASSPRSGRADTEAFF.

CDR3 loop: CASSLTHRGPTEAFF. DNA for the CDR3: TGTGCCAGCAGCCTAACCCATAGGGGCCCCACTGAAGCTTTCTTT. The V and J genes are TRBV5-6 and TRBJ1-1; tentatively, D is TRBD1 (5 bases). Germline V gene data show CDR1 as SGHDT and CDR2 as YYEEEE. V dropped 4 bases and J dropped 4 bases, with 17 bases sitting between them. The CDR3 is 15 residues long.

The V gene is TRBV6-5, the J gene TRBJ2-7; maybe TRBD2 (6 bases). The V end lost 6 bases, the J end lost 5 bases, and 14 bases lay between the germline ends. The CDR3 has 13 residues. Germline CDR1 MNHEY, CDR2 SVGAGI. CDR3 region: CASRRRDPDEQYV. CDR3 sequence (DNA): TGTGCCAGCAGGAGGCGGGACCCCGACGAGCAGTACGTC.

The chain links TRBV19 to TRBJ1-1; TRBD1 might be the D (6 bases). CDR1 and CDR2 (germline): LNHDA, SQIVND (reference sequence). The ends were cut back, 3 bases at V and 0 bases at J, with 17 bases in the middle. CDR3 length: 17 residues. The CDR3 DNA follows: TGTGCCAGTAGTATTCCCCAAATCAGGGGAGTGAACACTGAAGCTTTCTTT. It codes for CASSIPQIRGVNTEAFF.

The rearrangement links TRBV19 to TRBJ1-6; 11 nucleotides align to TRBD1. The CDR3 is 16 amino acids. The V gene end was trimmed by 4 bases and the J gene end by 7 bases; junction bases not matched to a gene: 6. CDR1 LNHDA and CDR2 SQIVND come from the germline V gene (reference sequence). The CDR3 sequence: CASSRGTGGSNSPLHF. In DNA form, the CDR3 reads TGTGCCAGTAGTAGGGGGACAGGGGGAAGCAATTCACCCCTCCACTTT.